This is a list of T cell receptor beta chains from one sample in a study of neoadjuvant anti-PD-1 for oral cavity cancer. Sequenced by immunoSEQ multiplex PCR; TCRdb stores in-frame clones only, minus some. The table includes 15,000 to 20,000 clones, about 68% detected once. Sequenced here: PBMCs, sampled before nivolumab (anti-PD-1) treatment. The receptors originated from a person aged 40 to 85 with oral cavity squamous cell carcinoma. The CDR3 runs from the conserved cysteine through the conserved F or W. A D gene is named only where the DNA matches it firmly. Some rows mark clone size as missing; the rest say once, few, many or name a class of expanded clone.

NA | TRBJ1-1 | TRBV10-1 | few | CASSDLGQSAAEAFF | TGCGCCAGCAGTGATCTCGGACAGTCGGCAGCTGAAGCTTTCTTT
NA | TRBJ2-3 | TRBV28 | NA | CASSLYRAQYTDTQYF | TGTGCCAGCAGCTTGTACAGGGCCCAATACACAGATACGCAGTATTTT
NA | TRBJ2-6 | TRBV6-5 | NA | CASSRVFSGANVLTF | TGTGCCAGCAGTCGTGTCTTCTCTGGGGCCAACGTCCTGACTTTC
NA | TRBJ2-7 | TRBV10-3 | NA | CAISEAGTSYEQYF | TGTGCCATCAGTGAGGCGGGAACCTCCTACGAGCAGTACTTC
TRBD1 | TRBJ2-7 | TRBV5-1 | NA | CASSPGQDYSEQYF | TGCGCCAGCAGCCCGGGACAGGATTACTCCGAGCAGTACTTC
TRBD2 | TRBJ2-1 | TRBV29-1 | NA | CSVVGGSTYNEQFF | TGCAGCGTTGTTGGCGGGAGCACCTACAATGAGCAGTTCTTC
NA | TRBJ2-1 | TRBV9 | NA | CASSVGSISTGEQFF | TGTGCCAGCAGCGTGGGATCTATCTCCACCGGTGAGCAGTTCTTC
NA | TRBJ2-7 | TRBV5-6 | NA | CASSFSGLSYEQYF | TGTGCCAGCAGCTTCTCGGGCCTGTCCTACGAGCAGTACTTC
NA | TRBJ1-2 | TRBV4-1 | NA | CASSQEVGALDYGYTF | TGCGCCAGCAGCCAAGAGGTGGGGGCCTTGGATTATGGCTACACCTTC
TRBD1 | TRBJ1-5 | TRBV2 | once | CASSEGRGRPQPQHF | TGTGCCAGCAGTGAGGGCAGGGGGCGGCCACAGCCCCAGCATTTT
NA | TRBJ2-5 | TRBV6-5 | NA | CASSYSQPGETQYF | TGTGCCAGCAGTTACTCGCAGCCGGGGGAGACCCAGTACTTC
NA | TRBJ1-4 | TRBV5-1 | NA | CASSLGGTTNEKLFF | TGCGCCAGCAGCTTGGGGGGCACAACTAATGAAAAACTGTTTTTT
NA | TRBJ2-5 | TRBV5-1 | NA | CASSLNGGGETQYF | TGCGCCAGCAGCTTGAATGGGGGTGGAGAGACCCAGTACTTC
TRBD2 | TRBJ2-1 | TRBV6-1 | NA | CASSEQSPPAGTYNEQFF | TGTGCCAGCAGCGAACAGTCCCCCCCAGCGGGGACTTACAATGAGCAGTTCTTC
TRBD1 | TRBJ1-2 | TRBV18 | few | CASSPGTGPLSYTF | TGTGCCAGCTCACCAGGGACAGGACCTCTAAGCTACACCTTC
TRBD2 | TRBJ2-7 | TRBV27 | NA | CASSLGLAGTYEQYF | TGTGCCAGCAGTTTAGGACTAGCGGGAACGTACGAGCAGTACTTC
NA | TRBJ1-1 | TRBV7-8 | once | CASSLVGGVNTEAFF | TGTGCCAGCAGCTTAGTCGGGGGGGTTAACACTGAAGCTTTCTTT
NA | TRBJ2-7 | TRBV7-9 | few | CASSLASLGVGEQYF | TGTGCCAGCAGCTTAGCAAGTCTTGGGGTCGGCGAGCAGTACTTC
NA | TRBJ1-1 | TRBV2 | NA | CASRLQGNTEAFF | TGTGCCAGCAGGTTACAGGGGAACACTGAAGCTTTCTTT
TRBD1 | TRBJ1-1 | TRBV19 | NA | CASSLRQGAVNTEAFF | TGTGCCAGTAGTTTGAGACAGGGGGCTGTTAACACTGAAGCTTTCTTT
TRBD2 | TRBJ2-2 | TRBV7-6 | NA | CASSRRTSGATGELFF | TGTGCCAGCAGCCGGCGGACTAGCGGGGCCACCGGGGAGCTGTTTTTT
NA | TRBJ1-1 | TRBV10-3 | NA | CAIMVREEGEAFF | TGTGCCATCATGGTGAGGGAAGAGGGTGAAGCTTTCTTT
TRBD1 | TRBJ1-1 | TRBV19 | NA | CASSIDLGQGPRTEAFF | TGTGCCAGTAGTATAGACCTGGGACAGGGGCCCCGAACTGAAGCTTTCTTT
NA | TRBJ2-1 | TRBV5-1 | few | CASSSDPDPRRGSYNEQFF | TGCGCCAGCAGCTCCGATCCAGACCCCCGCCGCGGTTCCTACAATGAGCAGTTCTTC
TRBD2 | TRBJ2-2 | TRBV6-5 | NA | CASSWGGTGELFF | TGTGCCAGCAGCTGGGGGGGGACCGGGGAGCTGTTTTTT
NA | TRBJ1-4 | TRBV5-6 | once | CASSPGGGLTNEKLFF | TGTGCCAGCAGCCCCGGCGGGGGGTTAACTAATGAAAAACTGTTTTTT
NA | TRBJ1-4 | TRBV9 | NA | CASSVGAGGEKLFF | TGTGCCAGCAGCGTAGGGGCCGGAGGGGAAAAACTGTTTTTT
TRBD1 | TRBJ2-2 | TRBV9 | NA | CASSVQGASTGELFF | TGTGCCAGCAGCGTGCAGGGGGCATCCACCGGGGAGCTGTTTTTT
NA | TRBJ1-3 | TRBV10-3 | NA | CAISEDRRNTIYF | TGTGCCATCAGTGAGGACAGGCGAAACACCATATATTTT
NA | TRBJ2-5 | TRBV5-4 | once | CASSLSFQETQYF | TGTGCCAGCAGCTTATCGTTCCAAGAGACCCAGTACTTC
TRBD1 | TRBJ1-2 | TRBV2 | few | CASDRTGGLEGYTF | TGTGCCAGCGATAGGACAGGGGGCTTGGAGGGCTACACCTTC
NA | TRBJ2-5 | TRBV2 | NA | CASSWTEETQYF | TGTGCCAGCAGTTGGACAGAAGAGACCCAGTACTTC
NA | TRBJ2-6 | TRBV9 | NA | CASSASSGGSGANVLTF | TGTGCCAGCAGCGCCTCCTCCGGGGGCTCTGGGGCCAACGTCCTGACTTTC
TRBD1 | TRBJ2-7 | TRBV28 | NA | CASRAQGISYEQYF | TGTGCCAGCAGAGCACAGGGGATCTCCTACGAGCAGTACTTC
TRBD1 | TRBJ1-4 | TRBV5-1 | once | CASSLDPGQESNEKLFF | TGCGCCAGCAGCTTGGACCCGGGACAGGAGAGTAATGAAAAACTGTTTTTT
NA | TRBJ1-4 | TRBV2 | NA | CASTPTATNEKLFF | TGTGCCAGCACCCCGACCGCAACTAATGAAAAACTGTTTTTT
NA | TRBJ1-4 | TRBV20-1 | few | CSALGNEKLFF | TGCAGTGCCCTCGGGAATGAAAAACTGTTTTTT
NA | TRBJ2-2 | TRBV11-2 | few | CASRRATGTGELFF | TGTGCCAGCAGGAGGGCTACAGGGACCGGGGAGCTGTTTTTT
NA | TRBJ2-3 | TRBV30 | once | CAWSMATTDTQYF | TGTGCCTGGAGTATGGCTACGACAGATACGCAGTATTTT
NA | TRBJ1-3 | TRBV10-2 | few | CASRETQSGNTIYF | TGCGCCAGTAGGGAGACTCAGTCTGGAAACACCATATATTTT
NA | TRBJ2-1 | TRBV5-4 | NA | CASSLADWASNEQFF | TGTGCCAGCAGCTTGGCGGACTGGGCCTCCAATGAGCAGTTCTTC
NA | TRBJ2-1 | TRBV15 | NA | CATSRDLPPGNEQFF | TGTGCCACCAGCAGAGATCTTCCTCCTGGGAATGAGCAGTTCTTC
NA | TRBJ1-1 | TRBV6-1 | NA | CASSDGQRTEAFF | TGTGCCAGCAGTGACGGACAGCGCACTGAAGCTTTCTTT
NA | TRBJ2-7 | TRBV2 | few | CAGGRASYEQYF | TGTGCCGGGGGCAGGGCTTCCTACGAGCAGTACTTC
NA | TRBJ2-3 | TRBV5-1 | few | CASSWGDGNRADTQYF | TGCGCCAGCAGCTGGGGGGACGGGAACCGGGCAGATACGCAGTATTTT
NA | TRBJ2-3 | TRBV7-2 | NA | CASSLVVRTDTQYF | TGTGCCAGCAGCTTAGTAGTCCGGACAGATACGCAGTATTTT
TRBD2 | TRBJ2-5 | TRBV6-1 | NA | CASSTGLAGDETQYF | TGTGCCAGCAGCACCGGACTAGCGGGAGACGAGACCCAGTACTTC
TRBD1 | TRBJ2-5 | TRBV30 | NA | CAWSVTGVRETQYF | TGTGCCTGGAGTGTAACAGGGGTGAGAGAGACCCAGTACTTC
NA | TRBJ1-3 | TRBV6-6 | NA | CASSYGGTSSGNTIYF | TGTGCCAGCAGTTACGGTGGGACGAGCTCTGGAAACACCATATATTTT
TRBD2 | TRBJ2-1 | TRBV30 | NA | CAWSGTAGGYNEQFF | TGTGCCTGGAGTGGAACAGCGGGAGGCTACAATGAGCAGTTCTTC
TRBD1 | TRBJ2-7 | TRBV19 | NA | CASSISRTGSEEQYF | TGTGCCAGTAGTATCTCCAGGACAGGGAGTGAAGAGCAGTACTTC
NA | TRBJ2-7 | TRBV21-1 | few | CASSLPGQPAEQYF | TGTGCCAGCAGTTTACCGGGACAGCCGGCCGAGCAGTACTTC
NA | TRBJ1-5 | TRBV7-9 | NA | CASSPGVSNQPQHF | TGTGCCAGCAGCCCAGGGGTCAGCAATCAGCCCCAGCATTTT
NA | TRBJ1-5 | TRBV2 | once | CASGLQDIGNQPQHF | TGTGCCAGCGGGCTACAGGATATAGGCAATCAGCCCCAGCATTTT
TRBD2 | TRBJ2-7 | TRBV10-1 | NA | CASRTSGTYEQYF | TGCGCCAGCAGGACTAGCGGTACCTACGAGCAGTACTTC
NA | TRBJ2-5 | TRBV7-8 | NA | CASSFSETQYF | TGTGCCAGCAGCTTTAGTGAGACCCAGTACTTC
TRBD1 | TRBJ2-7 | TRBV29-1 | NA | CSVADRDYEQYF | TGCAGCGTTGCCGACAGGGATTACGAGCAGTACTTC
NA | TRBJ1-2 | TRBV30 | NA | CAWSVRGLNYGYTF | TGTGCCTGGAGTGTACGTGGGCTTAACTATGGCTACACCTTC
TRBD2 | TRBJ2-3 | TRBV2 | NA | CASLRLAASTDTQYF | TGTGCCAGCTTGAGGCTAGCGGCTAGCACAGATACGCAGTATTTT